Below, 2 T cell receptor beta chains from the same sample are listed, as sequenced in a study of early T cells in non-severe SARS-CoV-2 infection. Each CDR3 protein is one row after TCRdb ran MiXCR on the 5' RACE reads. The sample consists of some 45,000 distinct CDR3 sequences, around 6.8% of them appearing once. Sequences were obtained from whole blood. The receptor set was obtained from an adult who was a healthcare worker with PCR-confirmed SARS-CoV-2 infection or an uninfected control (not recorded which).

In its sample, this clonotype was seen a few times. The V gene is TRBV6-2 or TRBV6-3, the J gene TRBJ1-1, with D perhaps TRBD1 (5 bases). Deletions cut 8 bases from V and 1 base from J, with 11 bases between. This CDR3 spans 13 amino acids. Germline CDR1 and CDR2: MNHEY and SVGEGT. In DNA form, the CDR3 reads TGTGCCAGCTGGGGGGTCTGGAACACTGAAGCTTTCTTT. It codes for CASWGVWNTEAFF.

The genes are TRBV6-2 or TRBV6-3 and TRBJ1-1; TRBD1 is a possible D gene (5 bases). The CDR3 is 14 amino acids. Germline lookup yields CDR1 MNHEY and CDR2 SVGEGT. V lost 2 bases and J lost 0, with 7 bases in between. CDR3 nucleotides: TGTGCCAGCAGTTACGACAGTATGAACACTGAAGCTTTCTTT. This sequence encodes CASSYDSMNTEAFF.